Presented here are 16 T cell receptor beta chains from one specimen sequenced in a study of blood T cell repertoires in COVID-19. Method: immunoSEQ multiplex PCR; TCRdb's copy keeps in-frame clones and lacks some. This sample yields roughly 400,000 clones, of which about 92% are seen a single time; 0.6% belongs to the top ten. The sequenced sample consisted of PBMCs or T cells enriched from blood (not recorded which). The receptors stem from a man aged 18 to 29 who had recovered from COVID-19.

The genes are TRBV2 and TRBJ1-2, with D tentatively TRBD1 (5 bases). CDR1 is SNHLY, CDR2 FYNNEI, per germline. The CDR3 is 14 amino acids. CDR3: CASRGTSRKDGYTF. CDR3 DNA: TGTGCGTCCCGCGGGACGTCAAGAAAGGATGGCTACACCTTC.

V and J are TRBV6-6 and TRBJ1-5; D ambiguous. Germline values: CDR1 MNHNY, CDR2 SVGAGI (reference sequence). The ends were cut back, 3 bases at V and 2 bases at J, with 8 bases in the middle. The CDR3 sequence is 14 residues long. The CDR3 here is CASSYRQGNQPQHF. For the CDR3, the DNA is TGTGCCAGCAGTTATAGGCAGGGCAATCAGCCCCAGCATTTT.

This chain uses TRBV24-1 with TRBJ1-2, with 8 nucleotides matching TRBD1. Germline V gene lookup returns CDR1 KGHDR and CDR2 SFDVKD. The CDR3 is made up of 16 amino acids. V dropped 4 bases and J dropped 6; count of bases not matched to a gene: 12. CDR3 amino acids: CATSDDRGTGVDGYTF. CDR3 coding DNA: TGTGCCACCAGTGACGACAGGGGAACAGGGGTTGATGGCTACACCTTC.

The gene calls are TRBV7-6 and TRBJ2-2; D not certain. V was pared by 1 base and J by 6 bases, with 6 bases between. Germline lookup yields CDR1 SGHVS and CDR2 FNYEAQ. This CDR3 has 13 residues. The chain's CDR3 is CASSLDAAGELFF. CDR3 bases: TGTGCCAGCAGCTTAGACGCAGCCGGGGAGCTGTTTTTT.

The genes are TRBV2 and TRBJ1-5; TRBD1 agrees at 8 bases. Germline trimming cut 5 bases from V and 7 bases from J; bases unmatched to any gene: 4. CDR3 length: 13 amino acids. In germline, CDR1 is SNHLY, CDR2 FYNNEI. CDR3 bases: TGTGCCAGCAGTCCAGGGGGCTGGCAGCCCCAGCATTTT. Translation gives CASSPGGWQPQHF.

The V call is TRBV5-4, the J call TRBJ1-6, with TRBD1 as a possible D gene (6 bases). Germline V gene lookup returns CDR1 SGHNT and CDR2 YYREEE (reference sequence). This CDR3 has 15 amino acids. V gave up 0 bases and J gave up 5 bases, with 9 bases separating them. The chain's CDR3 is CASSLAGVHNSPLHF. CDR3 nucleotide sequence: TGTGCCAGCAGCTTGGCAGGGGTCCATAATTCACCCCTCCACTTT.

V gene TRBV5-1 combines with J gene TRBJ1-2; tentatively, D is TRBD1 (6 bases). Trimming left V 4 bases short and J 7 bases short, with 17 bases between. CDR3 length: 14 amino acids. The germline V gene encodes CDR1 SGHRS and CDR2 YFSETQ. Written as DNA, the CDR3 is TGCGCCAGCAGCATCCTACAGGGTACGTCTGGCTACACCTTC. This codes for CASSILQGTSGYTF.

V is TRBV2 and J is TRBJ1-5, with 9 positions matching TRBD1. Germline V gene lookup returns CDR1 SNHLY and CDR2 FYNNEI. The CDR3 is 15 amino acids. V shed 3 bases and J 6 bases; nucleotides not matched to a gene: 6. CDR3 amino acids: CASSDSQGASQPQHF. The DNA of the CDR3 is TGTGCCAGCAGTGATTCACAGGGGGCAAGTCAGCCCCAGCATTTT.

The chain recombines TRBV29-1 with TRBJ2-3; 9 nucleotides line up with TRBD2. Looked up from germline, CDR1 is SQVTM and CDR2 is ANQGSEA. The CDR3 loop spans 14 amino acids. Trimming took 4 bases from V and 0 from J; bases not matched to a gene: 2. CDR3 bases: TGCAGCGTTGTCCTAGCGGGGAGCACAGATACGCAGTATTTT. Its translation: CSVVLAGSTDTQYF.

The rearrangement joins TRBV2 to TRBJ2-2, with 8 bases that match TRBD1. The V and J ends lost 3 bases and 7 bases, in that order; junction bases with no gene match: 7. Germline V gives CDR1 SNHLY, CDR2 FYNNEI. This CDR3 comprises 15 residues. CDR3 region: CASSDTAGGGGELFF. DNA of the CDR3: TGTGCCAGCAGTGATACCGCAGGGGGCGGCGGGGAGCTGTTTTTT.

This clone was picked up a small number of times. The chain uses TRBV19 and TRBJ1-5; D unclear. This CDR3 comprises 14 residues. V was trimmed by 8 bases and J by 4 bases, leaving 15 bases between them. Germline V lookup: CDR1 LNHDA, CDR2 SQIVND (reference sequence). The CDR3 loop reads CASDRARENQPQHF. The CDR3 region has the DNA TGTGCCAGTGACCGAGCCCGGGAGAATCAGCCCCAGCATTTT.

The chain recombines TRBV27 with TRBJ1-5; a weak D match, TRBD1 (6 bases). Germline V gene data show CDR1 as MNHEY and CDR2 as SMNVEV (reference sequence). Trimming stripped 9 bases from V and 3 bases from J, with 9 bases between. This CDR3 contains 12 residues. The CDR3: CASQGYNQPQHF. The CDR3 nucleotides are TGTGCCAGTCAGGGGTACAATCAGCCCCAGCATTTT.

The V call is TRBV2, the J call TRBJ1-2; 7 positions agree with TRBD1. V lost 6 bases, J lost 2 bases, and 6 bases stayed unmatched. Per germline, CDR1 SNHLY and CDR2 FYNNEI. This CDR3 has 14 amino acids. CDR3 nucleotides: TGTGCCAGCAGGGCGGGACAGCACAACTATGGCTACACCTTC. Translating gives CASRAGQHNYGYTF.

This chain connects TRBV28 to TRBJ2-6; 7 bases map to TRBD1. The CDR3 covers 19 residues. CDR1 MDHEN and CDR2 SYDVKM come from the germline V gene. The V gene end was trimmed by 5 bases and the J gene end by 0 bases; junction bases not matched to a gene: 13. The CDR3 DNA is TGTGCCAGCAGTATGTTGACAGGGACCCGTTTCTCTGGGGCCAACGTCCTGACTTTC. This codes for CASSMLTGTRFSGANVLTF.

The chain uses TRBV9 and TRBJ2-1; 8 bases line up with TRBD2. The CDR3 length is 15 residues. The junction had 3 bases not matched to a gene; V was cut back by 4 bases and J by 0 bases. Germline loops: CDR1 SGDLS, CDR2 YYNGEE. The CDR3 coding sequence is TGTGCCAGCAGCCGGGGGGGCAGCTCCTACAATGAGCAGTTCTTC. Translated: CASSRGGSSYNEQFF.

This chain's CDR3 is CASSSRSIRDGYTF. Here the CDR3 DNA reads TGTGCCAGCAGTTCCCGATCAATCAGGGATGGCTACACCTTC. The chain employs TRBV27 and TRBJ1-2, with TRBD1 as a possible D gene (5 bases). V lost 4 bases and J 6 bases, leaving 15 bases between the germline ends. Per germline, CDR1 MNHEY and CDR2 SMNVEV (reference sequence). The CDR3 has 14 amino acids.